This T cell receptor beta chain was recovered during a study of CD8+ T cells in alopecia areata. cDNA reverse transcribed from extracted RNA served as the sequencing template. Assay: immunoSEQ multiplex PCR; the TCRdb copy retains only in-frame clones and omits some. The sample includes under 350,000 clones, 58% of them seen just once. Treatment: oral pan-JAK inhibitor, 5-10 mg twice daily. The CDR3 length is 15 residues. The germline CDR1 and CDR2 sequences are SGHTA and FQGNSA. V lost 5 bases and J lost 9, with 23 bases in between. The starting material was CD4+ T cells sorted from blood, obtained at week 24, from a patient treated with tofacitinib. This chain joins TRBV7-2 and TRBJ2-7; D possibly matches TRBD1 or TRBD2 (5 bases each). This receptor was identified in a human donor with alopecia areata. The CDR3 sequence is CASSPLGTIRGGQYF. In nucleotides, the CDR3 is TGTGCCAGCAGCCCACTGGGGACGATCCGAGGTGGGCAGTACTTC.